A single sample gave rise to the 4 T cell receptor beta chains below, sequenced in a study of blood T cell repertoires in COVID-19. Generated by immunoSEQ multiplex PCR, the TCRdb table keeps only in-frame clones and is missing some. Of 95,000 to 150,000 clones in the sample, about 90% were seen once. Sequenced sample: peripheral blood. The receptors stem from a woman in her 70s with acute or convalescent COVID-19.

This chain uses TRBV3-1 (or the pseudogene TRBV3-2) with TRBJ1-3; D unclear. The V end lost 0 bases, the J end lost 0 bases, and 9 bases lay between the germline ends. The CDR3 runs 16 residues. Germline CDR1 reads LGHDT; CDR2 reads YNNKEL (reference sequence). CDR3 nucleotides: TGTGCCAGCAGCCAAGACTGGCGGCCCTCTGGAAACACCATATATTTT. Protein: CASSQDWRPSGNTIYF.

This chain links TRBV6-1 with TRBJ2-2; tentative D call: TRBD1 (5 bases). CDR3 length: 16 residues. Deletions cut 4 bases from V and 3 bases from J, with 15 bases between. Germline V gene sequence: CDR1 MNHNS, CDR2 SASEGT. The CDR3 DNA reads TGTGCCAGCAGTGCCGGAAGGGGTGCGGACACCGGGGAGCTGTTTTTT. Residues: CASSAGRGADTGELFF.

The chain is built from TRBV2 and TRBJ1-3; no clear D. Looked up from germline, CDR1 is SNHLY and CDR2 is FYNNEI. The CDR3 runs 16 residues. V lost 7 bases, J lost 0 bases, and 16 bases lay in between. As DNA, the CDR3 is TGTGCCAGCACCTCTGACGGAGTAATCTCTGGAAACACCATATATTTT. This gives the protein CASTSDGVISGNTIYF.

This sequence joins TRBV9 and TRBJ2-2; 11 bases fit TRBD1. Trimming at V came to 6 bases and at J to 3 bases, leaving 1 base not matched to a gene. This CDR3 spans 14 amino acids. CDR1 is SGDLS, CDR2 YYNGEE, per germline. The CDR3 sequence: CASKGQGDTGELFF. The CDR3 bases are TGTGCCAGCAAGGGACAGGGGGACACCGGGGAGCTGTTTTTT.